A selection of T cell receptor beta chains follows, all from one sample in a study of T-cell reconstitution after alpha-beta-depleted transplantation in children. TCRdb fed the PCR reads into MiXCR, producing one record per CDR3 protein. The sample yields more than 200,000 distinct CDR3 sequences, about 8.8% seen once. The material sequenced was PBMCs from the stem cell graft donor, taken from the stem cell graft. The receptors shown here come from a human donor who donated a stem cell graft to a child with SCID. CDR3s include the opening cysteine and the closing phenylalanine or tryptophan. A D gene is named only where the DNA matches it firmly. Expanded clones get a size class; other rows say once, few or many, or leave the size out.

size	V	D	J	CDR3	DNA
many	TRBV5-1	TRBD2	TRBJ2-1	CASSLWPGGSYNEQFF	TGCGCCAGCAGCTTGTGGCCGGGGGGATCCTACAATGAGCAGTTCTTC
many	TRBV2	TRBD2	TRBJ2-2	CASSEVWLAGGDNTGELFF	TGTGCCAGCAGTGAAGTCTGGCTAGCGGGGGGCGACAACACCGGGGAGCTGTTTTTT
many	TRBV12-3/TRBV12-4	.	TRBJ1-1	CASSLWENTEAFF	TGTGCCAGCAGTTTATGGGAAAACACTGAAGCTTTCTTT
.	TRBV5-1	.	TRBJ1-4	CASSLGHGAEKLFF	TGCGCCAGCAGCTTGGGACACGGGGCCGAAAAACTGTTTTTT
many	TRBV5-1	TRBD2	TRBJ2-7	CASSPGGLPYEQYF	TGCGCCAGCAGCCCGGGGGGACTTCCCTACGAGCAGTACTTC
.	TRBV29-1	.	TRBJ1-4	CSVRHGGHDKLFF	TGCAGCGTCCGCCACGGGGGACATGACAAACTGTTTTTT
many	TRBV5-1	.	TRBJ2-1	CASSLALTDSYNEQFF	TGCGCCAGCAGCCTCGCCTTGACAGACTCCTACAATGAGCAGTTCTTC
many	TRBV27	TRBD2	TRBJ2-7	CASSPGLAGTYEQYF	TGTGCCAGCAGCCCCGGACTAGCGGGTACCTACGAGCAGTACTTC
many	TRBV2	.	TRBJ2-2	CASSVRETGELFF	TGTGCCAGCAGTGTACGGGAGACCGGGGAGCTGTTTTTT
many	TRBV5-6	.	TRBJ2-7	CASSQQGSYEQYF	TGTGCCAGCAGCCAACAGGGATCCTACGAGCAGTACTTC
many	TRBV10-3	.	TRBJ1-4	CAISESGIRANEKLFF	TGTGCCATCAGTGAGTCGGGGATAAGGGCTAATGAAAAACTGTTTTTT
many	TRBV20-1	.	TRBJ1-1	CSVVPPIGGTEAFF	TGCAGTGTCGTTCCCCCCATCGGGGGAACTGAAGCTTTCTTT
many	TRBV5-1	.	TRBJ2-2	CASRRETETGELFF	TGCGCCAGCAGACGGGAAACGGAAACCGGGGAGCTGTTTTTT
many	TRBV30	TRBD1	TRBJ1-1	CAWSQGGSNTEAFF	TGTGCCTGGAGTCAGGGGGGATCGAACACTGAAGCTTTCTTT
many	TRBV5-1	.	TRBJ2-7	CASSRGFAYEQYF	TGCGCCAGCAGCAGGGGTTTTGCTTACGAGCAGTACTTC
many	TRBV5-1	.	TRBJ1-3	CASTPRGNSGNTIYF	TGCGCCAGCACCCCAAGGGGGAACTCTGGAAACACCATATATTTT
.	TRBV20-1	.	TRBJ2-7	CSATSYEQYF	TGCAGTGCAACAAGCTACGAGCAGTACTTC
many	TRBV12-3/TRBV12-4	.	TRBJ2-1	CASRGGDNEQFF	TGTGCCAGCAGAGGGGGGGACAATGAGCAGTTCTTC
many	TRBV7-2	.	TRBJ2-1	CASSLGGRATGEQFF	TGTGCCAGCAGCTTAGGCGGCAGGGCTACAGGCGAGCAGTTCTTC
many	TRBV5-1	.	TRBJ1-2	CASSLVAGESYGYTF	TGCGCCAGCAGCTTGGTGGCAGGGGAGAGCTATGGCTACACCTTC
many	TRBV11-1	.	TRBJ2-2	CASATLTTGELFF	TGTGCCAGCGCAACACTGACCACCGGGGAGCTGTTTTTT
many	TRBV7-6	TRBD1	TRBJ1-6	CASSLGQGKLSPLHF	TGTGCCAGCAGCTTAGGACAGGGGAAGCTCTCACCCCTCCACTTT
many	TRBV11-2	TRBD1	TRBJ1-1	CASSFGTGNTEAFF	TGTGCCAGCAGCTTCGGGACAGGGAACACTGAAGCTTTCTTT
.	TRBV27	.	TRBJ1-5	CASSPSQGQPQHF	TGTGCCAGCAGTCCTAGCCAGGGGCAGCCCCAGCATTTT
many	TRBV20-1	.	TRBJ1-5	CSARDQRGYSNQPQHF	TGCAGTGCTAGAGATCAGCGGGGCTATAGCAATCAGCCCCAGCATTTT
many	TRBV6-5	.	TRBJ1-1	CASRGRPTNTEAFF	TGTGCCAGCAGAGGCAGGCCGACAAACACTGAAGCTTTCTTT
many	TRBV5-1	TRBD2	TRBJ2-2	CASSLAGTSFGELFF	TGCGCCAGCAGCTTGGCTGGGACTAGCTTTGGGGAGCTGTTTTTT
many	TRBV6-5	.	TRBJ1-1	CASSYGLGGGNTEAFF	TGTGCCAGCAGTTACGGCCTTGGTGGAGGGAACACTGAAGCTTTCTTT
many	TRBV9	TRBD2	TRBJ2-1	CASSALPTLAGGYNEQFF	TGTGCCAGCAGCGCTCTACCCACCCTAGCGGGGGGGTACAATGAGCAGTTCTTC
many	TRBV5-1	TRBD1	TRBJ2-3	CASSLGQGARGTDTQYF	TGCGCCAGCAGCTTGGGACAGGGGGCGCGCGGCACAGATACGCAGTATTTT
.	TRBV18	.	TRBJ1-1	CASSPVNRNMNTEAFF	TGTGCCAGCTCACCTGTGAACCGAAACATGAACACTGAAGCTTTCTTT
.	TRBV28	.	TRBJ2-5	CASGATPWGTQYF	TGTGCCAGCGGGGCTACCCCATGGGGGACCCAGTACTTC
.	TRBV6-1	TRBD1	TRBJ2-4	CASGDRPKNIQYF	TGTGCCAGCGGGGACAGGCCCAAAAACATTCAGTACTTC
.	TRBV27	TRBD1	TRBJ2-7	CASSFSRTGDYEQYF	TGTGCCAGCAGTTTTAGTAGGACAGGGGACTACGAGCAGTACTTC
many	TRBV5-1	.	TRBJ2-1	CASSLALTGTTYNEQFF	TGCGCCAGCAGCTTGGCTCTGACCGGGACAACTTACAATGAGCAGTTCTTC
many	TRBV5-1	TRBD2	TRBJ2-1	CASSPSGGQSSYNEQFF	TGCGCCAGCAGCCCAAGCGGGGGGCAGAGCTCCTACAATGAGCAGTTCTTC
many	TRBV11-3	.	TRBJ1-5	CASSLDLNSGGNQPQHF	TGTGCCAGCAGCTTAGATCTTAACAGTGGGGGCAATCAGCCCCAGCATTTT
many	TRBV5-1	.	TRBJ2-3	CASSGGDTDTQYF	TGCGCCAGCAGCGGAGGGGACACAGATACGCAGTATTTT
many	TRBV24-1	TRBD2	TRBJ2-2	CATSDPTSGGSHTGELFF	TGTGCCACCAGTGATCCCACTAGCGGGGGGTCTCACACCGGGGAGCTGTTTTTT
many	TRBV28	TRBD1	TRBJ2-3	CASSSPLQGTRTDTQYF	TGTGCCAGCAGTTCACCGTTACAGGGGACGAGAACAGATACGCAGTATTTT
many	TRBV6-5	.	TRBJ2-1	CASSYRGHYNEQFF	TGTGCCAGCAGTTACCGGGGGCACTACAATGAGCAGTTCTTC
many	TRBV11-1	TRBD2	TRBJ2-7	CASSPRSGGPYEQYF	TGTGCCAGCAGCCCCCGTAGCGGGGGCCCCTACGAGCAGTACTTC
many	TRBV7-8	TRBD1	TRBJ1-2	CASSLDRGHYGYTF	TGTGCCAGCAGCTTAGACAGGGGACACTATGGCTACACCTTC
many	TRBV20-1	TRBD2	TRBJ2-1	CSPQSSGASYNEQFF	TGCAGTCCACAATCGAGCGGGGCGTCCTACAATGAGCAGTTCTTC
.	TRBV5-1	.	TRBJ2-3	CASSLVRRTDTQYF	TGCGCCAGCAGCTTAGTACGGCGCACAGATACGCAGTATTTT
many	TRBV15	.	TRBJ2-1	CATSRDNEQFF	TGTGCCACCAGCAGGGACAATGAGCAGTTCTTC
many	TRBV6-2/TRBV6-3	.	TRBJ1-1	CASSPTGIIVSPEAFF	TGTGCCAGCAGTCCCACCGGGATCATCGTCTCCCCTGAAGCTTTCTTT
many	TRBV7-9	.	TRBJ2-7	CASSRGWTESYEQYF	TGTGCCAGCAGCCGAGGATGGACGGAATCCTACGAGCAGTACTTC
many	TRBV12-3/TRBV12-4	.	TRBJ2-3	CASSHGRGEVNADTQYF	TGTGCCAGCAGTCACGGTAGGGGGGAGGTGAATGCAGATACGCAGTATTTT
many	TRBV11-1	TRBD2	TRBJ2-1	CASNPNPTSTHNEQFF	TGTGCCAGCAACCCTAACCCGACTAGCACCCACAATGAGCAGTTCTTC
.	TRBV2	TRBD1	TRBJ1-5	CASSPDRAVYSNQAQHF	TGTGCCAGCAGTCCGGACAGGGCCGTCTATAGCAATCAGGCCCAGCATTTT
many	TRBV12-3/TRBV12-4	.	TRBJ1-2	CASTLAGWSYGYTF	TGTGCCAGCACCCTGGCGGGGTGGAGCTATGGCTACACCTTC
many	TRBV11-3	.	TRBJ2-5	CASSLGTSSVETQYF	TGTGCCAGCAGCCTCGGGACTTCCTCTGTGGAGACCCAGTACTTC
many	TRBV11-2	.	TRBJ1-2	CASSSTSEAYGYTF	TGTGCCAGCAGCTCGACCAGCGAGGCCTATGGCTACACCTTC
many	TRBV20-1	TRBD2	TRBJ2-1	CSARDTWLAGNNEQFF	TGCAGTGCTAGAGATACGTGGCTAGCGGGAAACAATGAGCAGTTCTTC
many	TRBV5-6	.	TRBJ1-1	CASSFEVNRNTEAFF	TGTGCCAGCAGCTTTGAAGTTAACAGGAACACTGAAGCTTTCTTT
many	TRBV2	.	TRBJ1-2	CASSDTAGYGYTF	TGTGCCAGCAGTGATACGGCAGGGTATGGCTACACCTTC
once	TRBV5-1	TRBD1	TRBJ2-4	CASSFNKSIWDRGNIQYF	TGCGCCAGCAGCTTTAACAAATCGATTTGGGACAGGGGAAACATTCAGTACTTC
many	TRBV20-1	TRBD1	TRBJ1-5	CSARGFPGQVNQPQHF	TGCAGTGCTAGAGGATTCCCGGGACAGGTTAATCAGCCCCAGCATTTT